The rows below give T cell receptor beta chains drawn from one sample of a study of neoadjuvant nivolumab and ipilimumab in lung cancer. TCRdb's table, derived via immunoSEQ multiplex PCR, lists solely in-frame clones and lacks some. The table lists 15,000 to 20,000 clones, over 70% of them singletons. Source: tumor tissue, taken after neoadjuvant nivolumab, alone or with ipilimumab, at or shortly before surgery. Receptors were obtained from an adult with non-small cell lung cancer. CDR3s include the opening cysteine and the closing phenylalanine or tryptophan. Fields, in order: V gene, D gene, J gene, clone size, CDR3 protein, CDR3 DNA. The D gene is left open where the match is weak. Part of the rows lack a size; the others show once, few, many or a class for expanded clones.

TRBV6-5	-	TRBJ2-3	-	CASSYPTSTVTDTQYF	TGTGCCAGCAGTTACCCCACCTCGACAGTAACCGATACGCAGTATTTT
TRBV7-9	-	TRBJ1-1	-	CASSLESIEAFF	TGTGCCAGCAGCTTAGAGAGCATTGAAGCTTTCTTT
TRBV6-6	TRBD1	TRBJ1-1	medium-sized	CASSGTDKSLNTEAFF	TGTGCCAGCAGTGGGACAGACAAGTCGTTGAACACTGAAGCTTTCTTT
TRBV28	-	TRBJ1-1	-	CASSLRQVEAFF	TGTGCCAGCAGTTTACGACAGGTCGAAGCTTTCTTT
TRBV11-2	-	TRBJ2-5	-	CASSLKRDGSWETQYF	TGTGCCAGCAGCTTAAAGAGGGACGGGTCGTGGGAGACCCAGTACTTC
TRBV18	-	TRBJ2-1	-	CASSPRSGPYNEQFF	TGTGCCAGCTCACCGAGAAGTGGGCCCTACAATGAGCAGTTCTTC
TRBV5-5	TRBD1	TRBJ2-7	once	CASSSLRDRAYEQYF	TGTGCCAGCAGCTCGCTCCGGGACAGGGCCTACGAGCAGTACTTC
TRBV7-2	-	TRBJ1-5	-	CASSLRSRGGNQPQHF	TGTGCCAGCAGCTTACGGTCCCGGGGGGGGAATCAGCCCCAGCATTTT
TRBV9	-	TRBJ1-3	once	CASSVDGSSGNTIYF	TGTGCCAGCAGCGTAGACGGAAGCTCTGGAAACACCATATATTTT
TRBV4-1	-	TRBJ1-4	-	CASSPRDGEKLFF	TGCGCCAGCAGCCCACGGGACGGAGAAAAACTGTTTTTT
TRBV14	-	TRBJ2-7	-	CASSQGFDRSSYEQYF	TGTGCCAGCAGCCAAGGATTTGACAGGAGCTCCTACGAGCAGTACTTC
TRBV5-1	-	TRBJ1-2	-	CASSFAGVGYGYTF	TGCGCCAGCAGCTTTGCAGGGGTCGGCTATGGCTACACCTTC
TRBV2	-	TRBJ2-7	-	CASSPDGPYEQYF	TGTGCCAGCAGTCCGGACGGCCCCTACGAGCAGTACTTC
TRBV30	-	TRBJ2-3	-	CAWSGPGPSTDTQYF	TGTGCCTGGAGTGGTCCGGGGCCTAGCACAGATACGCAGTATTTT
TRBV11-3	TRBD2	TRBJ2-3	once	CASSPGGDFKEQYF	TGTGCCAGCAGCCCGGGGGGGGACTTTAAGGAGCAGTATTTT
TRBV5-8	-	TRBJ1-6	-	CASSFFQNSPLHF	TGTGCCAGCAGCTTCTTTCAGAATTCACCCCTCCACTTT
TRBV5-6	TRBD1	TRBJ2-6	-	CASSPGTGGPGGANVLTF	TGTGCCAGCAGCCCCGGGACAGGGGGCCCTGGGGGGGCCAACGTCCTGACTTTC
TRBV30	-	TRBJ1-5	-	CAWSKPYSNQPQHF	TGTGCCTGGAGTAAACCGTATAGCAATCAGCCCCAGCATTTT
TRBV7-2	TRBD1	TRBJ1-5	few	CASSFSGGSNQPQHF	TGTGCCAGCAGCTTTTCAGGGGGAAGCAATCAGCCCCAGCATTTT
TRBV18	-	TRBJ2-2	-	CASSPPLGEYTGELFF	TGTGCCAGCTCACCACCGCTCGGGGAGTACACCGGGGAGCTGTTTTTT
TRBV6-6	-	TRBJ1-5	-	CASRDRLGQPQHF	TGTGCCAGCAGGGACAGACTGGGTCAGCCCCAGCATTTT
TRBV7-8	-	TRBJ2-2	-	CASSFDTGELFF	TGTGCCAGCAGCTTCGACACCGGGGAGCTGTTTTTT
TRBV11-2	-	TRBJ2-1	-	CASSLSFRGAHEQFF	TGTGCCAGCAGCTTATCCTTCCGGGGGGCTCATGAGCAGTTCTTC
TRBV6-6	TRBD1	TRBJ2-1	-	CASSYGDSKSNEQFF	TGTGCCAGCAGTTACGGGGACAGTAAGAGTAATGAGCAGTTCTTC
TRBV18	-	TRBJ2-2	-	CASSPQTGISNTGELFF	TGTGCCAGCTCACCTCAAACAGGGATCTCGAACACCGGGGAGCTGTTTTTT
TRBV18	-	TRBJ1-1	-	CASSPGQRVMNTEAFF	TGTGCCAGCTCACCTGGACAGAGGGTCATGAACACTGAAGCTTTCTTT
TRBV7-2	-	TRBJ2-3	-	CASSRGATDTQYF	TGTGCCAGCAGCCGCGGGGCCACAGATACGCAGTATTTT
TRBV5-1	TRBD2	TRBJ2-5	-	CASTSLGTSRETQYF	TGCGCCAGCACCTCTCTTGGGACTAGCCGAGAGACCCAGTACTTC